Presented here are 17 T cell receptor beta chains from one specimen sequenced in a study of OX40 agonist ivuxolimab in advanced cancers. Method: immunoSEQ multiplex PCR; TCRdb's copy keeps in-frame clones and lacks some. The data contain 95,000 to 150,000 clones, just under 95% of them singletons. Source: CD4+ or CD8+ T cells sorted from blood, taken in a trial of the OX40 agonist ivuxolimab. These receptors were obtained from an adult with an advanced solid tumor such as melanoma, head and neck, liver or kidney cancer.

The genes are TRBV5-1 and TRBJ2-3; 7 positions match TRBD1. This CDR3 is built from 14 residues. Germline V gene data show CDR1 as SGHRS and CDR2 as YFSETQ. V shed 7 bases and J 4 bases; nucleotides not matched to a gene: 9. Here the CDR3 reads CASGNRGSADTQYF. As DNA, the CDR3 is TGCGCCAGCGGGAACAGGGGTAGTGCAGATACGCAGTATTTT.

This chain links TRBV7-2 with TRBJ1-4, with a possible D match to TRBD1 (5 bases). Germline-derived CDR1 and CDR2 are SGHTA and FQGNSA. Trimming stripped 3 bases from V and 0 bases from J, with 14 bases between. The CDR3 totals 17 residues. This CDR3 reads CASSLLRENATNEKLFF. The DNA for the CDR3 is TGTGCCAGCAGCTTGCTCAGGGAAAATGCAACTAATGAAAAACTGTTTTTT. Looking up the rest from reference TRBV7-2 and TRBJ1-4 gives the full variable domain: GAGVSQSPSNKVTEKGKDVELRCDPISGHTALYWYRQSLGQGLEFLIYFQGNSAPDKSGLPSDRFSAERTGGSVSTLTIQRTQQEDSAVYLCASSLLRENATNEKLFFGSGTQLSVL.

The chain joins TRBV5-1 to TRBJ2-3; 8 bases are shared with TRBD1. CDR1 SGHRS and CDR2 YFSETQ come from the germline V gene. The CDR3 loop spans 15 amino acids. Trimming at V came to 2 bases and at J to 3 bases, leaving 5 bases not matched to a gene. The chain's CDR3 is CASSLQGDRTDTQYF. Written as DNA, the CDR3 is TGCGCCAGCAGCTTACAGGGGGATAGGACAGATACGCAGTATTTT.

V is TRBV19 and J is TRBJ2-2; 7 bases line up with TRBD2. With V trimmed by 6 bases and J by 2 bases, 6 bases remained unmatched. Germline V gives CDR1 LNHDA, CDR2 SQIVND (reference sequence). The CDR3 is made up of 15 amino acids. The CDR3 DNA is TGTGCCAGTAGCCCCAGCGGGGTTAACACCGGGGAGCTGTTTTTT. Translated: CASSPSGVNTGELFF.

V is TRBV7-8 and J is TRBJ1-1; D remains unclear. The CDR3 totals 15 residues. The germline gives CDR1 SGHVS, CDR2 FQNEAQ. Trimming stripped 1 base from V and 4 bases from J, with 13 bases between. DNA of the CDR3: TGTGCCAGCAGCTTAGTTAGAGGGTCGATCACTGAAGCTTTCTTT. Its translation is CASSLVRGSITEAFF.

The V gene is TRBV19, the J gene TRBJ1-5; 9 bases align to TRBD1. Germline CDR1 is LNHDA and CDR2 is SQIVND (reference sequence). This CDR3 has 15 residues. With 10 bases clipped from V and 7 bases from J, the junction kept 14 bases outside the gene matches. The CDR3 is CATTTGQGIGQPQHF. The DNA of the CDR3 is TGTGCCACCACCACAGGACAGGGGATCGGGCAGCCCCAGCATTTT. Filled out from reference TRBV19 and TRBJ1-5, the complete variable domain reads DGGITQSPKYLFRKEGQNVTLSCEQNLNHDAMYWYRQDPGQGLRLIYYSQIVNDFQKGDIAEGYSVSREKKESFPLTVTSAQKNPTAFYLCATTTGQGIGQPQHFGDGTRLSIL.

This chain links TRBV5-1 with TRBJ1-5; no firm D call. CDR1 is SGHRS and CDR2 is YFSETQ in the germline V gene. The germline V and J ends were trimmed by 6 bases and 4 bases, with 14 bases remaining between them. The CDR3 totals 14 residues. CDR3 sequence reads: CASKLVGGNQPQHF. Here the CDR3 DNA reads TGCGCCAGCAAGTTGGTGGGCGGGAATCAGCCCCAGCATTTT.

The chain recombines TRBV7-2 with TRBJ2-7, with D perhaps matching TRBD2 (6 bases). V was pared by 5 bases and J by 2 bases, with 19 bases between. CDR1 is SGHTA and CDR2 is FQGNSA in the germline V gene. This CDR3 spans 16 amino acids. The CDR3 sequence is CASSHGNRDSTYEQYF. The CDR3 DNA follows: TGTGCCAGCAGCCATGGTAACCGGGACTCCACCTACGAGCAGTACTTC. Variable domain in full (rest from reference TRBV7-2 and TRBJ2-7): GAGVSQSPSNKVTEKGKDVELRCDPISGHTALYWYRQSLGQGLEFLIYFQGNSAPDKSGLPSDRFSAERTGGSVSTLTIQRTQQEDSAVYLCASSHGNRDSTYEQYFGPGTRLTVT.

CDR3 in DNA: TGTGCCAGCAGCCGGGGGGGGTTGAACACCGGGGAGCTGTTTTTT. Translating it yields CASSRGGLNTGELFF. V and J are TRBV7-2 and TRBJ2-2, with 8 bases identical to TRBD2. The germline V gene has CDR1 SGHTA and CDR2 FQGNSA. V shed 5 bases, J shed 1 base, and the junction held 3 bases outside the gene matches. The CDR3 loop spans 15 amino acids.

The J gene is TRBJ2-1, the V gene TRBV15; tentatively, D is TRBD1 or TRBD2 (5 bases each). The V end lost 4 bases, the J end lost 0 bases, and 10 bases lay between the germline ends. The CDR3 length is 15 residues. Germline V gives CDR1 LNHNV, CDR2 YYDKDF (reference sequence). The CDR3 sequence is CATSIRDGSYNEQFF. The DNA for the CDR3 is TGTGCCACCAGCATCAGGGACGGCTCCTACAATGAGCAGTTCTTC.

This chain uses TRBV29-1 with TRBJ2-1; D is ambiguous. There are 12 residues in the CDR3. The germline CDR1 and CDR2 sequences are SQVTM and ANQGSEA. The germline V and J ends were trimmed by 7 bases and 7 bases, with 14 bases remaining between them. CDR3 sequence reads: CSAGDGFNEQFF. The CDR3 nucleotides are TGCAGCGCCGGAGACGGGTTTAATGAGCAGTTCTTC.

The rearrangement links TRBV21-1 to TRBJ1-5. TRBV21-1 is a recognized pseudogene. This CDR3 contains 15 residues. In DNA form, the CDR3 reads TGTGCCAGCAGCAAGGTCGACCGTAGCAATCAGCCCCAGCATTTT. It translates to CASSKVDRSNQPQHF.

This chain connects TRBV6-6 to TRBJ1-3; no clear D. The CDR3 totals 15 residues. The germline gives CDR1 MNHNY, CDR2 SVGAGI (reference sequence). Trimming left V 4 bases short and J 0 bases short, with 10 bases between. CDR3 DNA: TGTGCCAGCAGTTCCTCCCGGGTCTCTGGAAACACCATATATTTT. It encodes CASSSSRVSGNTIYF.

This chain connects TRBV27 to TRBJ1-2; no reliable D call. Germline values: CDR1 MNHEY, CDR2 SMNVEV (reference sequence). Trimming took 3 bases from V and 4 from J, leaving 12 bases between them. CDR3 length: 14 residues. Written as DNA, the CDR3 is TGTGCCAGCAGTTTCGGGCATACGTCCTATGGCTACACCTTC. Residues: CASSFGHTSYGYTF.

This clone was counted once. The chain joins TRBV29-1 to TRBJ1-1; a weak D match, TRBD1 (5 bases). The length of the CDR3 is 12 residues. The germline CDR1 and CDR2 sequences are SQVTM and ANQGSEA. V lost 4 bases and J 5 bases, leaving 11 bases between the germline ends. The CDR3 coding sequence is TGCAGCGTTGCCCAGGGTGGGACTGAAGCTTTCTTT. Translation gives CSVAQGGTEAFF.

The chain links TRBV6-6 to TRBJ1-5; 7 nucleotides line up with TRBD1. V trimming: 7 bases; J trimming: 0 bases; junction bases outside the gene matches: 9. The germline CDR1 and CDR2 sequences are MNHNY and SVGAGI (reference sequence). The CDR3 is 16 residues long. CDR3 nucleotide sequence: TGTGCCAGCACCTTCAGACAGGGCCATAGCAATCAGCCCCAGCATTTT. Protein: CASTFRQGHSNQPQHF.

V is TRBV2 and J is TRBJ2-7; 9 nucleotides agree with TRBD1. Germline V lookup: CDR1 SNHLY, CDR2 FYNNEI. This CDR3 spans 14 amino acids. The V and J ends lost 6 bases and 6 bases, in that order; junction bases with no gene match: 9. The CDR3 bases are TGTGCCAGCAGGGCCTGGGACAGGGCTAGCGAGCAGTACTTC. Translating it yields CASRAWDRASEQYF.